This note documents a single T cell receptor (beta chain) sequence. Authors' processing steps: Reference gene primer amplification in the assay estimated nucleated cell counts. Sequencing used immunoSEQ multiplex PCR; TCRdb keeps in-frame clones, though not all of them. V and J calls and clone size are those listed in that table; D and trimming were worked out from the DNA. The table has roughly 160,000 clones, about four fifths seen once. The sample comes from a study of blood T cell repertoires in COVID-19. Study details: Acute-phase and convalescent COVID-19 samples originated in the United States, Italy and Spain.

V lost 8 bases and J lost 8, with 28 bases in between. Germline values: CDR1 SEHNR, CDR2 FQNEAQ (reference sequence). This CDR3 contains 17 residues. This TCR was sampled from a woman older than 75 with acute or convalescent COVID-19. The source material was peripheral blood. This rearrangement joins TRBV7-9 to TRBJ2-1, with D perhaps TRBD1 or TRBD2 (9 bases each). CDR3 region: CASWDRVLAGAKDEQFF. CDR3 DNA: TGTGCCAGCTGGGACAGGGTTTTAGCGGGAGCTAAAGATGAGCAGTTCTTC.